The source of this T cell receptor (beta chain) is a study of blood T cell repertoires in COVID-19. From germline, CDR1 is LNHDA and CDR2 SQIVND (reference sequence). This CDR3 is 14 amino acids long. Trimming took 5 bases from V and 4 from J; bases not matched to a gene: 5. Sequencing used immunoSEQ multiplex PCR; TCRdb keeps in-frame clones, though not all of them. The sample carries over 90,000 clones, approximately 79% recorded once. A Seattle source enrolled patients during active infection and followed them longitudinally. This TCR derives from a man aged 70-80 years with COVID-19, enrolled during active disease. The V call is TRBV19, the J call TRBJ2-5; TRBD1 aligns across 9 bases. The sample comprised peripheral blood. CDR3 protein: CASSVGQGRETQYF. CDR3 nucleotide sequence: TGTGCCAGTAGTGTTGGACAGGGGCGAGAGACCCAGTACTTC.